This T cell receptor beta chain is from a study of metastatic and nonmetastatic thyroid tumors. In its sample, this clone was seen a few times. The target antigen is unknown. TCRdb reprocessed the PCR reads using MiXCR. The sample shows around 15,000 clones, less than 20% of them seen only once. Findings and caveats of the study: For both blood and tumor, malignant thyroid tumors reportedly showed significantly higher TCR beta diversity than benign nodules did.

Trimming cost V 4 bases and J 2 bases, with 9 bases left between them. The CDR3 contains 14 residues. Germline-derived CDR1 and CDR2 are LNHDA and SQIVND (reference sequence). All patients were treatment-naive before thyroid surgery. The sequence derives from a female donor with papillary thyroid cancer or a benign thyroid nodule (not recorded which). Some clones in this sample may be carry-over from other donors' samples. Sequences were obtained from blood. The rearrangement uses TRBV19 and TRBJ1-5, with D perhaps matching TRBD1 (5 bases). The CDR3 DNA reads as TGTGCCAGTAGTAGAAGGGGCGGCAATCAGCCCCAGCATTTT. Its translation is CASSRRGGNQPQHF.